The sequence of this TCR beta chain was determined in a study of blood T cell repertoires in COVID-19. Per the original data handling: Amplification with reference gene primers provided the estimates of nucleated cell counts. Here immunoSEQ multiplex PCR was the method, and the copy in TCRdb shows in-frame clones only, minus some. V, J and clone size derive from that table, while D and trimming were established from the DNA sequence. The table lists some 130,000 clones, around 89% of them singletons. Germline CDR1 GTSNPN, CDR2 SVGIG (reference sequence). The junction had 11 bases not matched to a gene; V was cut back by 4 bases and J by 5 bases. This CDR3 region has 17 residues.

The sample taken for sequencing was peripheral blood. The V call is TRBV30, the J call TRBJ2-3; 14 bases line up with TRBD2. This clonotype originated in a man aged 60-69 years with active or convalescent COVID-19. CDR3 amino acids: CAWNPPGLAGEGDTQYF. The CDR3 DNA reads as TGTGCCTGGAACCCCCCGGGACTAGCGGGAGAAGGAGATACGCAGTATTTT.